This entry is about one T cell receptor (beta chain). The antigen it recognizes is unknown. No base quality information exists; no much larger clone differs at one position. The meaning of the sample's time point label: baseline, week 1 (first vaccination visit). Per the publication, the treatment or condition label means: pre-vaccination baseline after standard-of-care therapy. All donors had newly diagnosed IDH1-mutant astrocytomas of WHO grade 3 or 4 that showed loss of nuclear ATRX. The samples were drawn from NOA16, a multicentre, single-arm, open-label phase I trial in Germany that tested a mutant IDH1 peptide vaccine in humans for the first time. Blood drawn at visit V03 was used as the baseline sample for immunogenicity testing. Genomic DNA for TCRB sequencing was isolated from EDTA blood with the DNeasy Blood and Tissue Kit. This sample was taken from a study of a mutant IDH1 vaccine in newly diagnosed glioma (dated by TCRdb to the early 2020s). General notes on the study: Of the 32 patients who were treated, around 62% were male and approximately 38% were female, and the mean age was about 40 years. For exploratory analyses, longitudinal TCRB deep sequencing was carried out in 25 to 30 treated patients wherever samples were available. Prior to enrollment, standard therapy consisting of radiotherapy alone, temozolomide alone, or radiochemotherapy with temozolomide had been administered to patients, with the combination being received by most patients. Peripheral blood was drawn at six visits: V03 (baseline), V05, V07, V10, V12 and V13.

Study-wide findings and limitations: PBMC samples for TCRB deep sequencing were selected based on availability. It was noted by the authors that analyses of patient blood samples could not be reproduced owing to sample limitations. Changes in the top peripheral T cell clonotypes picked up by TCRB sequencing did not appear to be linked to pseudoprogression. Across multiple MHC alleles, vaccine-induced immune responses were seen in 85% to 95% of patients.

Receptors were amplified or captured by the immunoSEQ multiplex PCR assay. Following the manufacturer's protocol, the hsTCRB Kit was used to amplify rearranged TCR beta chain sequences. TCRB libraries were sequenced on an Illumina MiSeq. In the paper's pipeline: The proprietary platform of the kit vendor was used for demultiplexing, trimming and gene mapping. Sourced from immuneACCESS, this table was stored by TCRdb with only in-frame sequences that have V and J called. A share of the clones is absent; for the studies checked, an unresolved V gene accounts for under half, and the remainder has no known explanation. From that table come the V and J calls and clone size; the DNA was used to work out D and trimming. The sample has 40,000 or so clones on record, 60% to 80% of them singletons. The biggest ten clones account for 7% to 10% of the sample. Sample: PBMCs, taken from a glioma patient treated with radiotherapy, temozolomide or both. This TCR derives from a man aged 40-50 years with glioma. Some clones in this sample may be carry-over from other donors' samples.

The CDR3 in this case is CASSLGADTQYF. The sequenced DNA is TGCGCCAGCAGCTTGGGGGCAGATACGCAGTATTTT. The chain joins TRBV5-1 to TRBJ2-3; the D gene assignment is ambiguous. At the junction V is shortened by 0 bases and J by 4 bases, with 3 bases in between. CDR3 length: 12 amino acids, cysteine to phenylalanine. Solely the CDR3 DNA is kept, with 36 bases framed from the first base. CDR1 and CDR2, per the germline V gene, are SGHRS and YFSETQ.